This T cell receptor (beta chain) originates from a study of OX40 agonist ivuxolimab in advanced cancers. Sequencing was performed with immunoSEQ multiplex PCR; in TCRdb, only in-frame clones are kept and a portion is missing. Counted here are roughly 100,000 clones, more than 80% occurring once; the ten biggest clones make up about 7.2%. The germline V gene encodes CDR1 MRHNA and CDR2 SNTAGT. With V trimmed by 3 bases and J by 2 bases, 2 bases remained unmatched. The CDR3 has 15 residues. The clonotype originates from an adult with an advanced solid tumor such as melanoma, head and neck, liver or kidney cancer. This specimen was CD4+ or CD8+ T cells sorted from blood, taken in a trial of the OX40 agonist ivuxolimab. The chain employs TRBV6-4 and TRBJ2-1, with 9 bases that match TRBD2. For the CDR3, the DNA is TGTGCCAGCAGTGAGCGGGAGGGCCCCTACAATGAGCAGTTCTTC. Translation gives CASSEREGPYNEQFF.